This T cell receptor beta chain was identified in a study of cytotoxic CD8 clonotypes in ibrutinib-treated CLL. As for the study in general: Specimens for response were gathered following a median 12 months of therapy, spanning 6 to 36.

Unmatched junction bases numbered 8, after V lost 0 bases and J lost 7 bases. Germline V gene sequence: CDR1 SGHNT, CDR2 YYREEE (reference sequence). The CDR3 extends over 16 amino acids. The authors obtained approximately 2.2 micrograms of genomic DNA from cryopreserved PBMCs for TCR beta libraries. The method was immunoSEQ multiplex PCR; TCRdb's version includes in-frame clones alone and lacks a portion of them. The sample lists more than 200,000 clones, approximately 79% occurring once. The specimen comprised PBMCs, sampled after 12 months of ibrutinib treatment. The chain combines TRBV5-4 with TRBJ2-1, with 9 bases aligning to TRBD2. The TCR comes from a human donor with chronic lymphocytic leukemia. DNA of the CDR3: TGTGCCAGCAGCTTGGGGGGGGCTAGCGGGACGAATGAGCAGTTCTTC. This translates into CASSLGGASGTNEQFF. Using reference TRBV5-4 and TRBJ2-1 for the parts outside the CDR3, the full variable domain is ETGVTQSPTHLIKTRGQQVTLRCSSQSGHNTVSWYQQALGQGPQFIFQYYREEENGRGNFPPRFSGLQFPNYSSELNVNALELDDSALYLCASSLGGASGTNEQFFGPGTRLTVL.